The rows below give T cell receptor beta chains drawn from one sample of a study of T and B cells in COVID-19 patients. Each CDR3 protein is one row after TCRdb ran MiXCR on the multiplex PCR reads. Of tens of thousands of distinct CDR3 sequences listed, around a third are singletons. Sequencing used blood. The receptors shown here come from a human donor who had recovered from COVID-19. CDR3s include the opening cysteine and the closing phenylalanine or tryptophan. The D gene is left open where the match is weak. The size field is filled for only some rows; it gives once, few, many or a size class.

J gene | clone size | D gene | V gene | CDR3 protein | CDR3 DNA
TRBJ2-7 | . | . | TRBV20-1 | CSARDVGIGRQQYF | TGCAGTGCTAGAGATGTCGGTATAGGTAGGCAGCAGTACTTC
TRBJ2-7 | . | . | TRBV6-5 | CASSPPGRPSYEQYF | TGTGCCAGCAGTCCCCCAGGCCGACCCTCCTACGAGCAGTACTTC
TRBJ1-5 | . | . | TRBV18 | CASSPQQEDQPQHF | TGTGCCAGCTCACCACAACAGGAAGATCAGCCCCAGCATTTT
TRBJ2-7 | once | . | TRBV10-2 | CASSESRLPSYEQYF | TGCGCCAGCAGTGAGTCAAGGCTACCCTCCTACGAGCAGTACTTC
TRBJ2-3 | . | TRBD1 | TRBV12-3/TRBV12-4 | CASRPGTGYTDTQYF | TGTGCCAGCAGGCCCGGGACAGGGTACACAGATACGCAGTATTTT
TRBJ1-2 | few | . | TRBV6-5 | CASRGADRGHHGYTF | TGTGCCAGCAGGGGAGCGGACAGAGGCCATCATGGCTACACCTTC
TRBJ1-4 | many | . | TRBV7-6 | CASSTAGRGEKLFF | TGTGCCAGCAGCACCGCCGGGCGAGGTGAAAAACTGTTTTTT
TRBJ2-7 | . | . | TRBV11-1 | CASSLSGSYEQYF | TGTGCCAGCAGCTTATCGGGTTCCTACGAGCAGTACTTC
TRBJ1-6 | few | TRBD1 | TRBV12-3/TRBV12-4 | CASSPGGQNFSPLHF | TGTGCCAGCAGTCCGGGGGGACAGAACTTTTCACCCCTCCACTTT
TRBJ2-5 | medium-sized | . | TRBV19 | CASSLRAGERETQYF | TGTGCCAGTAGTCTTCGAGCAGGGGAGAGAGAGACCCAGTACTTC
TRBJ1-4 | . | . | TRBV6-5 | CASTFAGGREKLFF | TGTGCCAGCACCTTCGCGGGGGGGAGAGAAAAACTGTTTTTT
TRBJ1-3 | . | TRBD1 | TRBV7-2 | CASSLGGQGATGNTIYF | TGTGCCAGCAGCTTAGGGGGACAGGGGGCGACAGGAAACACCATATATTTT
TRBJ1-2 | few | . | TRBV6-6 | CASGSPTRTNYVYTF | TGTGCCAGCGGGTCCCCCACACGGACTAACTATGTCTACACCTTC
TRBJ2-3 | few | TRBD2 | TRBV7-9 | CASSLVASGRERSTQYF | TGTGCCAGCAGCTTAGTGGCTAGCGGGAGGGAGAGAAGTACGCAGTATTTT
TRBJ2-1 | few | . | TRBV27 | CASSLLGKGQLGEQFF | TGTGCCAGCAGTTTGCTCGGGAAAGGTCAATTGGGTGAGCAGTTCTTC
TRBJ2-3 | few | . | TRBV7-2 | CASSSTITDTQYF | TGTGCCAGCAGCTCGACAATCACAGATACGCAGTATTTT
TRBJ2-7 | few | . | TRBV20-1 | CSARNRDEQYF | TGCAGTGCTAGAAACAGGGACGAGCAGTACTTC
TRBJ1-2 | few | . | TRBV12-3/TRBV12-4 | CASSLGAYYGYTF | TGTGCCAGCAGTTTGGGGGCCTACTATGGCTACACCTTC
TRBJ2-2 | few | TRBD2 | TRBV19 | CATSGGLRGTGELFF | TGTGCCACCTCGGGGGGGCTGCGAGGCACCGGGGAGCTGTTTTTT
TRBJ2-1 | few | . | TRBV24-1 | CATSDPWPGGTSYNEQFF | TGTGCCACCAGTGATCCCTGGCCCGGGGGAACCTCCTACAATGAGCAGTTCTTC
TRBJ1-5 | . | . | TRBV4-2 | CASSQDMGGRQPQHF | TGTGCCAGCAGCCAAGATATGGGGGGACGACAGCCCCAGCATTTT
TRBJ2-7 | . | TRBD1 | TRBV12-3/TRBV12-4 | CASSLSGGGSLYEQYF | TGTGCCAGCAGCTTATCAGGGGGCGGCTCCCTCTACGAGCAGTACTTC
TRBJ1-5 | many | TRBD1 | TRBV19 | CASSTRTGINQPQHF | TGTGCCAGTAGTACCCGGACAGGGATCAATCAGCCCCAGCATTTT
TRBJ2-1 | few | . | TRBV5-6 | CASSLAATPTYEQFF | TGCGCCAGCAGCTTGGCGGCCACCCCTACGTATGAGCAGTTCTTC
TRBJ2-7 | few | . | TRBV18 | CASSWTVLKQYF | TGTGCCAGCTCATGGACAGTGCTTAAGCAGTACTTC
TRBJ2-2 | . | TRBD1 | TRBV7-2 | CASSLQGANTGELFF | TGTGCCAGCAGCTTGCAGGGGGCGAACACCGGGGAGCTGTTTTTT
TRBJ1-1 | . | . | TRBV6-5 | CASIYAVGAEAFF | TGTGCCAGCATTTACGCCGTAGGGGCTGAAGCTTTCTTT
TRBJ1-1 | . | . | TRBV6-5 | CASSIRGTEAFF | TGTGCCAGCAGTATCAGGGGTACTGAAGCTTTCTTT
TRBJ1-1 | . | . | TRBV5-4 | CASSSRVVNTEAFF | TGTGCCAGCAGCTCCAGGGTCGTGAACACTGAAGCTTTCTTT
TRBJ2-2 | medium-sized | TRBD2 | TRBV19 | CAISSGTNTGELFF | TGTGCCATCTCTAGCGGTACGAACACCGGGGAGCTGTTTTTT
TRBJ2-1 | . | . | TRBV20-1 | CSPQASSVEIYNEQFF | TGCAGTCCTCAGGCGTCTAGCGTGGAAATATACAATGAGCAGTTCTTC
TRBJ2-3 | . | . | TRBV20-1 | CSAKTNSRIGTDTQYF | TGCAGTGCAAAGACAAACTCGCGGATCGGCACAGATACGCAGTATTTT
TRBJ2-3 | . | TRBD2 | TRBV20-1 | CSARRLAGVPDTQYF | TGCAGTGCTAGGCGACTAGCGGGAGTGCCAGATACGCAGTATTTT
TRBJ2-1 | . | . | TRBV7-2 | CASSAHIAKTYNEQFF | TGTGCCAGCAGCGCACATATAGCGAAGACCTACAATGAGCAGTTCTTC
TRBJ2-1 | . | TRBD2 | TRBV20-1 | CSADPSGVPYNEQFF | TGCAGTGCTGATCCAAGCGGGGTCCCCTACAATGAGCAGTTCTTC
TRBJ2-1 | . | . | TRBV20-1 | CSASGAYNEQFF | TGCAGTGCTAGTGGAGCCTACAATGAGCAGTTCTTC
TRBJ2-1 | few | . | TRBV10-3 | CAISEEHNEQFF | TGTGCCATCAGTGAGGAACACAATGAGCAGTTCTTC
TRBJ2-7 | . | TRBD1 | TRBV27 | CASTTVRTGVYEQYF | TGTGCCAGCACCACCGTTAGGACAGGGGTCTACGAGCAGTACTTC
TRBJ2-2 | . | . | TRBV6-1 | CASSEMDTGELFF | TGTGCCAGCAGTGAAATGGACACCGGGGAGCTGTTTTTT
TRBJ2-1 | . | . | TRBV6-2/TRBV6-3 | CASSNGYGDEQFF | TGTGCCAGCAGCAACGGATACGGGGATGAGCAGTTCTTC
TRBJ1-1 | . | TRBD1 | TRBV27 | CASSLYGTVPRNTEAFF | TGTGCCAGCAGTTTATATGGGACAGTTCCCCGGAACACTGAAGCTTTCTTT